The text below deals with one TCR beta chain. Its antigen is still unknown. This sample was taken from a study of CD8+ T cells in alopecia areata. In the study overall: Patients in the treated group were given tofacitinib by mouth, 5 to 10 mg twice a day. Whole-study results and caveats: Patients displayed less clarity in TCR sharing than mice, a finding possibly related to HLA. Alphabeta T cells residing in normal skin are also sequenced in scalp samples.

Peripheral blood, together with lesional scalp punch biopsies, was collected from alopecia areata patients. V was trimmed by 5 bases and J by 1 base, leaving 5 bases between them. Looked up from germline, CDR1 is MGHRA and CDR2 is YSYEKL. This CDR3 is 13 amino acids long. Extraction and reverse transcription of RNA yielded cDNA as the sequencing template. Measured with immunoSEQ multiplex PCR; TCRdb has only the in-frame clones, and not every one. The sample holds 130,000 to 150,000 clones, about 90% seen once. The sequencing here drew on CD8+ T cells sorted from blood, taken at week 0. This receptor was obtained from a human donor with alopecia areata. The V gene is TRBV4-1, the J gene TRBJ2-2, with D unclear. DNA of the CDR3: TGCGCCAGCAGCTTGTGGAACACCGGGGAGCTGTTTTTT. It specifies CASSLWNTGELFF.